The 4 T cell receptor beta chains in this list originate from one sample, sequenced in a study of blood T cell repertoires in COVID-19. Sequencing was performed with immunoSEQ multiplex PCR; in TCRdb, only in-frame clones are kept and a portion is missing. The sample gives approximately 240,000 clones, roughly 84% of which show up once; less than 2.5% is in the top ten. The specimen was peripheral blood. The receptor source for this set is a woman in her fifties or sixties with acute or convalescent COVID-19.

The chain employs TRBV9 and TRBJ1-4; TRBD1 might be the D (5 bases). The V end lost 3 bases, the J end lost 1 base, and 13 bases lay between the germline ends. The CDR3 spans 16 residues. The germline CDR1 and CDR2 sequences are SGDLS and YYNGEE. CDR3: CASSDNPGGTNEKLFF. CDR3 DNA sequence: TGTGCCAGCAGCGACAATCCGGGGGGAACTAATGAAAAACTGTTTTTT.

The genes are TRBV3-1 (or the pseudogene TRBV3-2) and TRBJ2-1; 8 bases fit TRBD2. Per the germline V gene, CDR1 is LGHDT and CDR2 is YNNKEL (reference sequence). V lost 0 bases to trimming and J lost 6 bases; unmatched junction nucleotides: 4. The CDR3 has 15 residues. CDR3 DNA: TGTGCCAGCAGCCAAGATATGGGGACTAGCAATGAGCAGTTCTTC. Translating gives CASSQDMGTSNEQFF.

This CDR3 is CASSSLSLDSSYNSPLHF. The CDR3 nucleotides read TGTGCCAGCAGTTCCCTATCCCTCGACAGCTCCTATAATTCACCCCTCCACTTT. This sequence joins TRBV27 and TRBJ1-6; TRBD1 is a possible D gene (5 bases). Trimming pared 4 bases from V and 0 bases from J, leaving 16 bases between. The CDR3 is 18 residues long. Germline CDR1 is MNHEY and CDR2 is SMNVEV (reference sequence).

The chain carries TRBV4-2 and TRBJ2-5; D is possibly TRBD2 (7 bases). Germline V gene sequence: CDR1 LGHNA, CDR2 YNFKEQ. The CDR3 loop spans 15 amino acids. V lost 0 bases and J lost 2, with 10 bases in between. For the CDR3, the DNA is TGTGCCAGCAGCCAAGACGGGGGGCCGCAAGAGACCCAGTACTTC. It is translated as CASSQDGGPQETQYF.